The present T cell receptor beta chain was sequenced within a study of control samples from healthy donors and cancer patients. V lost 2 bases, J lost 15 bases, and 4 bases stayed unmatched. Germline assignment: CDR1 MNHEY and CDR2 SVGAGI. The CDR3 spans 11 residues. Profiling relied on immunoSEQ multiplex PCR, and the TCRdb table lists in-frame clones only, not all of them. This table holds around 75,000 clones, approximately 92% found once. The rearrangement uses TRBV6-5 and TRBJ2-1; 7 nucleotides match TRBD2. The TCR sequence derives from an older woman in good health. Sequencing was performed on blood. CDR3: CASSYVGLVFF. CDR3 bases: TGTGCCAGCAGTTACGTCGGACTAGTGTTCTTC.